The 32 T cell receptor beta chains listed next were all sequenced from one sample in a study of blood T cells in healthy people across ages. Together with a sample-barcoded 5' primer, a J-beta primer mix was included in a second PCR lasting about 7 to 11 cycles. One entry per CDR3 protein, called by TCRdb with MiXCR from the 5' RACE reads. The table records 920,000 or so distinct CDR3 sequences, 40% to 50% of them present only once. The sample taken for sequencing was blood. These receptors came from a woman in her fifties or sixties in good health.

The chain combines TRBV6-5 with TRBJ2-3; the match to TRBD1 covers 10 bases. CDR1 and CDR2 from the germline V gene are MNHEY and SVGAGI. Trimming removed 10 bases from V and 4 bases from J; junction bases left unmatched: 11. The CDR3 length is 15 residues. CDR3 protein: CATKRGTGAPDTQYF. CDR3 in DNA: TGTGCCACTAAAAGGGGGACAGGGGCTCCAGATACGCAGTATTTT.

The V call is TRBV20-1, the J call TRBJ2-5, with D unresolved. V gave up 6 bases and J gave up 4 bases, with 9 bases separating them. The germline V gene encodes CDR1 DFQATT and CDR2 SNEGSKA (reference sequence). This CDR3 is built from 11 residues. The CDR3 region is CSAVGTETQYF. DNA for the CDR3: TGCAGTGCAGTAGGTACAGAGACCCAGTACTTC.

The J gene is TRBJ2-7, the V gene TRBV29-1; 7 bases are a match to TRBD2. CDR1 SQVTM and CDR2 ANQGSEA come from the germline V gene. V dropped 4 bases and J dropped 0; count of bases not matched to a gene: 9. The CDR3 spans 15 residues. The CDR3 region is CSVVGSGTISYEQYF. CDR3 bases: TGCAGCGTTGTAGGAAGCGGGACCATCTCCTACGAGCAGTACTTC.

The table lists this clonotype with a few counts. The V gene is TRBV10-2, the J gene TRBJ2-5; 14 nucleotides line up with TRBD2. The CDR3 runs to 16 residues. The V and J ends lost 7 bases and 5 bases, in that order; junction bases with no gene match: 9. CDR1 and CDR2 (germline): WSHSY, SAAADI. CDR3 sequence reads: CASKGTSGSSWETQYF. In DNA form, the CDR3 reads TGCGCCAGCAAGGGGACTAGCGGGAGTTCTTGGGAGACCCAGTACTTC.

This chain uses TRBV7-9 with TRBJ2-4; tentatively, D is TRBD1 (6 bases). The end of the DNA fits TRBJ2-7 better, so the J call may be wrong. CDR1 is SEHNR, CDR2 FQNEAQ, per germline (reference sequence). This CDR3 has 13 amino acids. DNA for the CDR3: TGTGCCAGCAGCTCCCGGACAGAATACGAGCAGTACTTC. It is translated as CASSSRTEYEQYF.

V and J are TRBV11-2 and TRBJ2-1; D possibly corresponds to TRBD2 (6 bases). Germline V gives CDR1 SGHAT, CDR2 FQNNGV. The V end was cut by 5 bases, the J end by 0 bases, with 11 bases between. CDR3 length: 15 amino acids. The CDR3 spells CASSAGLISYNEQFF. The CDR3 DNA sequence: TGTGCCAGCAGCGCGGGACTGATCTCCTACAATGAGCAGTTCTTC.

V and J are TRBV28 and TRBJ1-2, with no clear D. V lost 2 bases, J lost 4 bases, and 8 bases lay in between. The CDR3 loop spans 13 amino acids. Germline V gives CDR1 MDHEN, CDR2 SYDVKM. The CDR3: CASSLGDLYGYTF. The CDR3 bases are TGTGCCAGCAGTTTAGGAGACCTCTATGGCTACACCTTC.

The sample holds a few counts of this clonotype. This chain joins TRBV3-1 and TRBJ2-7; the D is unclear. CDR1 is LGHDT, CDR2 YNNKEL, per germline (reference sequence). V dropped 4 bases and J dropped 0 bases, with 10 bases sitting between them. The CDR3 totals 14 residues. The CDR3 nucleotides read TGTGCCAGCAGCCCCAACCCGCTCTCCTACGAGCAGTACTTC. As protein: CASSPNPLSYEQYF.

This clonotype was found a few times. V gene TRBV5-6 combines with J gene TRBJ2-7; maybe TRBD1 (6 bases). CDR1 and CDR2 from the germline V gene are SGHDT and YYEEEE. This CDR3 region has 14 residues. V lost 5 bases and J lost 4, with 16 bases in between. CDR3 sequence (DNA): TGTGCCAGCAGACACACCGGGACACTTTACGAGCAGTACTTC. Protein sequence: CASRHTGTLYEQYF.

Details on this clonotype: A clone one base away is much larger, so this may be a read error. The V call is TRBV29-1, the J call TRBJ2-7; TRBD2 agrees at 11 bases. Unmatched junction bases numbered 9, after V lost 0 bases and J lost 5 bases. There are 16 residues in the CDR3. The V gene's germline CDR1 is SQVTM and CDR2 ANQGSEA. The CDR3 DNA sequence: TGCAGCGTTGAAGATCTCACTAGCGGGAGTTCCCACGAGCAGTACTTC. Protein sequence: CSVEDLTSGSSHEQYF.

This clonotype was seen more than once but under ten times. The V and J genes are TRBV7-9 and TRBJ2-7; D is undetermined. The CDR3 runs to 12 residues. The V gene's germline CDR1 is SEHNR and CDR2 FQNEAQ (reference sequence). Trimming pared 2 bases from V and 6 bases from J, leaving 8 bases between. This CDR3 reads CASSLIWAEQYF. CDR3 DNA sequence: TGTGCCAGCAGCTTAATCTGGGCCGAGCAGTACTTC.

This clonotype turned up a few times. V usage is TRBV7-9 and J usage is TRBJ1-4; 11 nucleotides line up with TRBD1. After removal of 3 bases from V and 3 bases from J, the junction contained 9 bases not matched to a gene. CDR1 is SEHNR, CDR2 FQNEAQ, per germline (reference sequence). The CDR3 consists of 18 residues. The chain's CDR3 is CASSFARDRGSPNEKLFF. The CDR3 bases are TGTGCCAGCAGCTTCGCTCGGGACAGGGGGTCGCCTAATGAAAAACTGTTTTTT.

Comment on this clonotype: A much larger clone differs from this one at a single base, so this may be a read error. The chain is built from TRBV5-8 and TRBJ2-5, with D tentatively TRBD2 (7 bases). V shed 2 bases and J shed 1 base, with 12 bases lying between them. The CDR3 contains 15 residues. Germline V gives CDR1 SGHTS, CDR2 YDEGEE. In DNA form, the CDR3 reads TGTGCCAGCAGCTTAGCGGGACAACTCCAAGAGACCCAGTACTTC. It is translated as CASSLAGQLQETQYF.

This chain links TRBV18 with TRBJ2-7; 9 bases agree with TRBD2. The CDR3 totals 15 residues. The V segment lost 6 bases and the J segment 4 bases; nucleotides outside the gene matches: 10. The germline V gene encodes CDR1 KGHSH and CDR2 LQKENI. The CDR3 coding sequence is TGTGCCAGCTCGAGTAATCCTAGCGGGACTTACGAGCAGTACTTC. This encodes CASSSNPSGTYEQYF.

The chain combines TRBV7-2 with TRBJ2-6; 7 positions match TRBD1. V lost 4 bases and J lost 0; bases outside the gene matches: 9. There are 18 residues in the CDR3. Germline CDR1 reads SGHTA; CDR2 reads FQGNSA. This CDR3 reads CASSSGQALSSGANVLTF. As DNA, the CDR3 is TGTGCCAGCAGCTCAGGACAGGCTCTAAGCTCTGGGGCCAACGTCCTGACTTTC.

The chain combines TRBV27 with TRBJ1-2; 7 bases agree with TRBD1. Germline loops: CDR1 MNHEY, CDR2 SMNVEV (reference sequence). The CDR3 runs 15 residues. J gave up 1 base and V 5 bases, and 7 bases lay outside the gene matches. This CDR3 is CASSHGQAYNYGYTF. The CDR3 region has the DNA TGTGCCAGCAGTCACGGACAGGCCTATAACTATGGCTACACCTTC.

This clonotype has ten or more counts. CDR3 DNA: TGTGCCAGCAGCTTAGCGCCCGGGGGCGGGCAAGAGACCCAGTACTTC. It codes for CASSLAPGGGQETQYF. This chain uses TRBV7-2 with TRBJ2-5; D may correspond to TRBD1 or TRBD2 (6 bases each). The CDR3 sequence is 16 residues long. Germline V lookup: CDR1 SGHTA, CDR2 FQGNSA. Between the trimmed V and J ends, which lost 0 bases and 2 bases, there was a span of 13 bases.

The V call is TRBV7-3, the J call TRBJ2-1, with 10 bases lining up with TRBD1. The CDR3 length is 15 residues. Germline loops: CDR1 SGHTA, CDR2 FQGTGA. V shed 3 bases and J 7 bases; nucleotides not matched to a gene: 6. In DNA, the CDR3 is TGTGCCAGCAGCTTGCGACAGGGGGCTGTTAATGAGCAGTTCTTC. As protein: CASSLRQGAVNEQFF.

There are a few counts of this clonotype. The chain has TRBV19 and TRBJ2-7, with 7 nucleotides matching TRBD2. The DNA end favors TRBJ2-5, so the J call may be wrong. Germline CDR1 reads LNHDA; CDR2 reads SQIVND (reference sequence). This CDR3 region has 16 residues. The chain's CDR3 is CASTGPSGLSRETQYF. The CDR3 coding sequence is TGTGCCAGTACCGGGCCTAGCGGTCTTTCGAGGGAGACCCAGTACTTC.

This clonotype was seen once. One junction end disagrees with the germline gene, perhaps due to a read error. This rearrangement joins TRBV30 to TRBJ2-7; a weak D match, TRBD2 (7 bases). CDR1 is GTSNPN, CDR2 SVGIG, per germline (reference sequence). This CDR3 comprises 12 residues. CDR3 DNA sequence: TGTGCCCGGAGGGGGGGCCTGGACGAGCAGTACTTC. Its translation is CARRGGLDEQYF.

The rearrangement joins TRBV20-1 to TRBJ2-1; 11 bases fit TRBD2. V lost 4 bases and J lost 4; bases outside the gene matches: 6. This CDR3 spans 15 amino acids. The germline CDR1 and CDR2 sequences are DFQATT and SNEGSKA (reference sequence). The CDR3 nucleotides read TGCAGTGCTAAACTACTAGCGGGAGCTTACAATGAGCAGTTCTTC. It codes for CSAKLLAGAYNEQFF.

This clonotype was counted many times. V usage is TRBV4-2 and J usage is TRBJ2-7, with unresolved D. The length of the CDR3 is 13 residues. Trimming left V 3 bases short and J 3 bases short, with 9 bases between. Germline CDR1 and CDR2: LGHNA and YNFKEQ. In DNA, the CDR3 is TGTGCCAGCAGCCAGTTCAGAGACTACGAGCAGTACTTC. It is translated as CASSQFRDYEQYF.

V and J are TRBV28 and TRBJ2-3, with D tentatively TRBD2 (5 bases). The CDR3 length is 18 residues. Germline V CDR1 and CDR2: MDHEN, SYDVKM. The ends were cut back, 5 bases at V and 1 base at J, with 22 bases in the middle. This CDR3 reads CASSPLNRDPRGTDTQYF. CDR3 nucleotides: TGTGCCAGCAGTCCCCTTAACAGAGACCCGAGGGGCACAGATACGCAGTATTTT.

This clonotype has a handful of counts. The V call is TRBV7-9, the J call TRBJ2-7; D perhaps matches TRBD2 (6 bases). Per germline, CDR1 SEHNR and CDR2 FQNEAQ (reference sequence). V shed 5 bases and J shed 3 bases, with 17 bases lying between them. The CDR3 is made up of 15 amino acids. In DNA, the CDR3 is TGTGCCAGCAGCACTCGGGACTGGGGGGACTACGAGCAGTACTTC. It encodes CASSTRDWGDYEQYF.

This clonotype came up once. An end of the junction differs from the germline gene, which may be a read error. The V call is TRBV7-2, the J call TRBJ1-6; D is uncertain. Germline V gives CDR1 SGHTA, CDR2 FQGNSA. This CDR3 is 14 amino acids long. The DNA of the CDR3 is TGTGCCAGCAGCCCCGGACGGCATAATTCACCCCCCCACTTT. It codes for CASSPGRHNSPPHF.

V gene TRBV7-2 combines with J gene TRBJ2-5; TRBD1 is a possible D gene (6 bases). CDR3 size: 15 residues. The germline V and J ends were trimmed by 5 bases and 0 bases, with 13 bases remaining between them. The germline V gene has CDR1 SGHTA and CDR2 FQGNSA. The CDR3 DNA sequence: TGTGCCAGCAGCCAGACCGGGACATACCAAGAGACCCAGTACTTC. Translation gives CASSQTGTYQETQYF.

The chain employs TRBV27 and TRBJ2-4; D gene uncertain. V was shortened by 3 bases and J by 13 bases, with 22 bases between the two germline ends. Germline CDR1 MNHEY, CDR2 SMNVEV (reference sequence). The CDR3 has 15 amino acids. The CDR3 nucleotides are TGTGCCAGCAGTTTGTTGGCCAGTCCCTACAATGAACAGTACTTC. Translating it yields CASSLLASPYNEQYF.

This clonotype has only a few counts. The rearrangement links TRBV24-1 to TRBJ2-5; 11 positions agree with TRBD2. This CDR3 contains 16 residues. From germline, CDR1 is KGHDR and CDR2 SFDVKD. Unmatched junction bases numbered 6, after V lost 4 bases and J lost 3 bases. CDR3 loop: CATSELGLAVKETQYF. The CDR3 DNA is TGTGCCACCAGTGAACTGGGACTAGCGGTGAAAGAGACCCAGTACTTC.

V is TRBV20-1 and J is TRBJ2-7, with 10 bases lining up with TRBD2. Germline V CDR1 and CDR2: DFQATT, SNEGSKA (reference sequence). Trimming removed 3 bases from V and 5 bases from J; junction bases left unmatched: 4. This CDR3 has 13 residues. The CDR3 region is CSASSGRPDEQYF. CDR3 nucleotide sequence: TGCAGTGCTAGTAGCGGGAGGCCAGACGAGCAGTACTTC.

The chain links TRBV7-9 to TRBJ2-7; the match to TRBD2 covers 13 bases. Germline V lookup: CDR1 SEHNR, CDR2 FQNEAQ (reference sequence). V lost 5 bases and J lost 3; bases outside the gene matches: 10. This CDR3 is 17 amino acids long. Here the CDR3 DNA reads TGTGCCAGCAGCCAGGGGGGACTAGCGGGAACCCACTACGAGCAGTACTTC. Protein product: CASSQGGLAGTHYEQYF.

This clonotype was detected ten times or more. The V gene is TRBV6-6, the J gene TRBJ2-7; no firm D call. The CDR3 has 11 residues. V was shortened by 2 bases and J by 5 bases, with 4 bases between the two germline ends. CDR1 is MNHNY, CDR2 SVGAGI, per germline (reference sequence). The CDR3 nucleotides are TGTGCCAGCAGTTACGGGGACGAGCAGTACTTC. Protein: CASSYGDEQYF.

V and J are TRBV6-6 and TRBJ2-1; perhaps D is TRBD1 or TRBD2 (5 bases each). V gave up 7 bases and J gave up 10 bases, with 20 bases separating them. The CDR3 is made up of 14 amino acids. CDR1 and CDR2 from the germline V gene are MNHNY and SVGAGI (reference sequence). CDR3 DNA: TGTGCCAGCAATAAGAAGGGACCGACCTACGAGCAGTTCTTC. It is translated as CASNKKGPTYEQFF.